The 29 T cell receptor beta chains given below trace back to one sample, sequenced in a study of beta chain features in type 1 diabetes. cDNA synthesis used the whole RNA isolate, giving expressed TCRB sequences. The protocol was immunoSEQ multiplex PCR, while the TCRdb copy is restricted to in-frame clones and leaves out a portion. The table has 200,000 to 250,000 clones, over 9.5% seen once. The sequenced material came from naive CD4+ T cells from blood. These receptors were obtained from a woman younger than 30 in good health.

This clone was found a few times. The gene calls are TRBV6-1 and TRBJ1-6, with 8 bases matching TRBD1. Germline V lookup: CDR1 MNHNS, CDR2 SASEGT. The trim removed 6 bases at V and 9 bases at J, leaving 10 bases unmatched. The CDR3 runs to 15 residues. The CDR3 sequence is CASSVQGAAGSPLHF. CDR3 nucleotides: TGTGCCAGCAGCGTTCAGGGGGCGGCCGGTTCACCCCTCCACTTT.

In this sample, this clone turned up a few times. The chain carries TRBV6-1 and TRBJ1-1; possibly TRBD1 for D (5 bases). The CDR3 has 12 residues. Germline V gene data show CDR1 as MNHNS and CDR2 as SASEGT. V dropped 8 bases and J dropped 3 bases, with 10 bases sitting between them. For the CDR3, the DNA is TGTGCCAGCCTACGGGGGGACACTGAAGCTTTCTTT. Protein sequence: CASLRGDTEAFF.

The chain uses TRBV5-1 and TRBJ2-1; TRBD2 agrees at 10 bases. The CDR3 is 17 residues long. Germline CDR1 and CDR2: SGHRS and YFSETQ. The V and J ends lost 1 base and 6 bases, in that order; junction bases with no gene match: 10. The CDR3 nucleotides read TGCGCCAGCAGCTTGCCAGCAAAAGCGGGAGGGGGCAATGAGCAGTTCTTC. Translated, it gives CASSLPAKAGGGNEQFF.

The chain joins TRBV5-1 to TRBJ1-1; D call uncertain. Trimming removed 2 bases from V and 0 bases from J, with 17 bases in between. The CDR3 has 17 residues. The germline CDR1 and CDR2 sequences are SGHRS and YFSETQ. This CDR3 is CASSLGRRTTLNTEAFF. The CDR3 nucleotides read TGCGCCAGCAGCTTAGGACGGAGGACTACCTTGAACACTGAAGCTTTCTTT.

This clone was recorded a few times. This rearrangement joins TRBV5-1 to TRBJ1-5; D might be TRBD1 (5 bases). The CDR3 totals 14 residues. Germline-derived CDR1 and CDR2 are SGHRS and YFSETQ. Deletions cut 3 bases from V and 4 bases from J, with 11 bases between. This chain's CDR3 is CASSSGTENQPQHF. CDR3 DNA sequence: TGCGCCAGCAGCTCCGGGACTGAGAATCAGCCCCAGCATTTT.

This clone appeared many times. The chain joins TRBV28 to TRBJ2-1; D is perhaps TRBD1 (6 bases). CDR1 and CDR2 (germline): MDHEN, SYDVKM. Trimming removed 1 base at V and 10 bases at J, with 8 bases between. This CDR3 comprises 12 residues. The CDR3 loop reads CASSLFGQEQFF. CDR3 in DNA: TGTGCCAGCAGTTTATTCGGACAGGAGCAGTTCTTC.

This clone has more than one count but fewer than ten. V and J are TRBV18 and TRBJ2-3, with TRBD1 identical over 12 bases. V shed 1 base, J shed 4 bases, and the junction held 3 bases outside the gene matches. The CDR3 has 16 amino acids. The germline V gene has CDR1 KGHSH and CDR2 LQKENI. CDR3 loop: CASSPLGTGGSDTQYF. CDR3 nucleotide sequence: TGTGCCAGCTCACCACTTGGGACAGGGGGCTCAGATACGCAGTATTTT.

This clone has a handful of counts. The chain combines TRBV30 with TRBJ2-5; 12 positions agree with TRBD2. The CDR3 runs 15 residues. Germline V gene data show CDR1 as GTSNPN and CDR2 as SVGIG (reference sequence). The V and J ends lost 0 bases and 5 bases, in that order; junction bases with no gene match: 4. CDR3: CAWSVLAGGRETQYF. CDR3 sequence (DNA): TGTGCCTGGAGTGTACTAGCGGGAGGACGGGAGACCCAGTACTTC.

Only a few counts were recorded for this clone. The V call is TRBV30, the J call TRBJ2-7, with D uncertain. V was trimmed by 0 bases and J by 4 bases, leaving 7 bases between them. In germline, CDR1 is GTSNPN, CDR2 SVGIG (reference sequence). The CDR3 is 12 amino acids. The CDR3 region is CAWSVTSYEQYF. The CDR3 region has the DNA TGTGCCTGGAGTGTAACAAGTTACGAGCAGTACTTC.

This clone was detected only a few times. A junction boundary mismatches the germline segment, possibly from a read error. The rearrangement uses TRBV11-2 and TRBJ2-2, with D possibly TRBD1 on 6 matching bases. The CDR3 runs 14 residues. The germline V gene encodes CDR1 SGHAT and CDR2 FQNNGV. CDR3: CASRLQGDTRELFF. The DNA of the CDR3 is TGTGCCAGCCGCCTCCAAGGGGACACCCGGGAGCTGTTTTTT.

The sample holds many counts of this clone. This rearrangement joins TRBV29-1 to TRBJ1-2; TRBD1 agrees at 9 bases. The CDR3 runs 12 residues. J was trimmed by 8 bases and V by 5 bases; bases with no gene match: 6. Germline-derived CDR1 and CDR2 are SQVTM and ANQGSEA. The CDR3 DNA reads TGCAGCGTTACCGGGACAGGGATGGGCTACACCTTC. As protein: CSVTGTGMGYTF.

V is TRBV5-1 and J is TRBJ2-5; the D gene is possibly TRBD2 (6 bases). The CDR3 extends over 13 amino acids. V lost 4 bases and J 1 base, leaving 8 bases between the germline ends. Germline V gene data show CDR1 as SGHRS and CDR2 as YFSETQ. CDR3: CASSRTTQETQYF. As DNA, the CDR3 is TGCGCCAGCAGCCGGACTACCCAAGAGACCCAGTACTTC. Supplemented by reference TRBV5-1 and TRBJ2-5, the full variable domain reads KAGVTQTPRYLIKTRGQQVTLSCSPISGHRSVSWYQQTPGQGLQFLFEYFSETQRNKGNFPGRFSGRQFSNSRSEMNVSTLELGDSALYLCASSRTTQETQYFGPGTRLLVL.

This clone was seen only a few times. The CDR3 sequence: CASSLQATSYEQYF. In nucleotides, the CDR3 is TGCGCCAGCAGCTTACAGGCGACCTCCTACGAGCAGTACTTC. The chain couples TRBV5-1 to TRBJ2-7; tentative D call: TRBD1 (5 bases). The germline V gene has CDR1 SGHRS and CDR2 YFSETQ. V was clipped by 2 bases and J by 0 bases, with 9 bases between them. There are 14 residues in the CDR3.

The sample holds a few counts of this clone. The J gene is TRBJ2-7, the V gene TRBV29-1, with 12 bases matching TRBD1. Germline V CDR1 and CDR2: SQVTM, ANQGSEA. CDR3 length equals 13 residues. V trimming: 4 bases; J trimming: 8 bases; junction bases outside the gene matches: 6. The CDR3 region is CSVGLGQGAKQYF. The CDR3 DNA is TGCAGCGTTGGCTTGGGACAGGGGGCTAAGCAGTACTTC.

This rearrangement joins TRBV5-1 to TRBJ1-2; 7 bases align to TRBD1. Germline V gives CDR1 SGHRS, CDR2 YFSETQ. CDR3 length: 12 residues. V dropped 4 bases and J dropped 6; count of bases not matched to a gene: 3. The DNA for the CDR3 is TGCGCCAGCAGCAGTACAGGGGATGGCTACACCTTC. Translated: CASSSTGDGYTF.

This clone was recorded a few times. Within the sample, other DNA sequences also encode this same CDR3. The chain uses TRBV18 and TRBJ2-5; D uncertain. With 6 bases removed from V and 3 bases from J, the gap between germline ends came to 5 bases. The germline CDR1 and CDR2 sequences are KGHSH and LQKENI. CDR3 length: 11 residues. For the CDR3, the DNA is TGTGCCAGCTCTCCCGAAGAGACCCAGTACTTC. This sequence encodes CASSPEETQYF.

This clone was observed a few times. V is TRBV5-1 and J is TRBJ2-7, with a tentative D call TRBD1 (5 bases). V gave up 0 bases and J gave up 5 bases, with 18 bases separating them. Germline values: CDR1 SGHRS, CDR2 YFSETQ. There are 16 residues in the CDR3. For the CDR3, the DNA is TGCGCCAGCAGCTTGGACCGGCGACATACGGACAACGAGCAGTACTTC. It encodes CASSLDRRHTDNEQYF.

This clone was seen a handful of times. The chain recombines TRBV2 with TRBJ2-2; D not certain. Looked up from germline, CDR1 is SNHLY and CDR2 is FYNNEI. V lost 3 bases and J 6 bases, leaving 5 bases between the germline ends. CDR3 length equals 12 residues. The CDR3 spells CASSERPGELFF. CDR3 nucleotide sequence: TGTGCCAGCAGTGAGAGGCCCGGGGAGCTGTTTTTT.

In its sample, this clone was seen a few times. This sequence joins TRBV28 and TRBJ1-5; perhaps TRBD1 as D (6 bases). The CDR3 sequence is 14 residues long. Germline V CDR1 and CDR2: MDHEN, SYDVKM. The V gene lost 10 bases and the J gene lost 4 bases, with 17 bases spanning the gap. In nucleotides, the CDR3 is TGTGCCACCCAATCCGACAGGAATAATCAGCCCCAGCATTTT. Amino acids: CATQSDRNNQPQHF.

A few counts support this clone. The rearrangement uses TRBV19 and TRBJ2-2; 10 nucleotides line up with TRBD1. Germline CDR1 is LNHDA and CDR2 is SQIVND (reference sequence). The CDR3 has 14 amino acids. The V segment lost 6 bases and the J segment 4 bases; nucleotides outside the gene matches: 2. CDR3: CASRWDRGTGELFF. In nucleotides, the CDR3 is TGTGCCAGTAGATGGGACAGGGGCACCGGGGAGCTGTTTTTT.

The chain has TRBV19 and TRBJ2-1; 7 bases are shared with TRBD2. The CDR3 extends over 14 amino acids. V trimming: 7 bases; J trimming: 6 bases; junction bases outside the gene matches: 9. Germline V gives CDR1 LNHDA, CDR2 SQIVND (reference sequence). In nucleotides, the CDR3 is TGTGCCAGTACCTCGGGACTACTTGTCAATGAGCAGTTCTTC. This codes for CASTSGLLVNEQFF. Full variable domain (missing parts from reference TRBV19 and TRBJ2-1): DGGITQSPKYLFRKEGQNVTLSCEQNLNHDAMYWYRQDPGQGLRLIYYSQIVNDFQKGDIAEGYSVSREKKESFPLTVTSAQKNPTAFYLCASTSGLLVNEQFFGPGTRLTVL.

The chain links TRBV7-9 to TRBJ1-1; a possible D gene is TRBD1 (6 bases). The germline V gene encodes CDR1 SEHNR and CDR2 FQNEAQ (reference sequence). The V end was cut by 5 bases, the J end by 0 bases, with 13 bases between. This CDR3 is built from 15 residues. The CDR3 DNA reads TGTGCCAGCAGCGCACGACAGGCAATGAACACTGAAGCTTTCTTT. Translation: CASSARQAMNTEAFF.

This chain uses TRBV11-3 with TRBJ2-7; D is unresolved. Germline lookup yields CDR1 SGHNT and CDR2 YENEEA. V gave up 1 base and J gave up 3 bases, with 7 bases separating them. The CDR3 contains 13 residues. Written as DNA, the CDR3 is TGTGCCAGCAGCTTAGCCCCACTCTACGAGCAGTACTTC. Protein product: CASSLAPLYEQYF.

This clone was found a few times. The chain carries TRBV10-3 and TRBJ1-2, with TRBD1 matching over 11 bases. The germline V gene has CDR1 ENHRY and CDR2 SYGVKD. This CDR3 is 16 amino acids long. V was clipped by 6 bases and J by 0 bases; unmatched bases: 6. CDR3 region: CAISAGQGGANYGYTF. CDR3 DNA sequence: TGTGCCATCAGCGCGGGACAGGGGGGAGCTAACTATGGCTACACCTTC.

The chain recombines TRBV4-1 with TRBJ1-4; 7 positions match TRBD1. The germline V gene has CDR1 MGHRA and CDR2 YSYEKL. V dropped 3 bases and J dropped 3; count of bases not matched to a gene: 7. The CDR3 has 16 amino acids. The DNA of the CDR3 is TGCGCCAGCAGCCAGGCCACAGGGGTGGCTAATGAAAAACTGTTTTTT. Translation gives CASSQATGVANEKLFF.

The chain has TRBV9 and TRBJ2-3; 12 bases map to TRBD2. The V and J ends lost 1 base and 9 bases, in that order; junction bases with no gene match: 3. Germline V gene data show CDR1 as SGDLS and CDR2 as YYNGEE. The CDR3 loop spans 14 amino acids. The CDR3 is CASSVLAGGGTQYF. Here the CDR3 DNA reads TGTGCCAGCAGCGTACTAGCGGGAGGGGGAACGCAGTATTTT.

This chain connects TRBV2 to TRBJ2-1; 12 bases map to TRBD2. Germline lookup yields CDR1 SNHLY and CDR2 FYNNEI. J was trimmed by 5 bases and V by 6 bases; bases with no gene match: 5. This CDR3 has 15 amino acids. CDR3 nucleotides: TGTGCCAGCAGCAAACTAGCGGGAGGTGACAATGAGCAGTTCTTC. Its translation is CASSKLAGGDNEQFF.

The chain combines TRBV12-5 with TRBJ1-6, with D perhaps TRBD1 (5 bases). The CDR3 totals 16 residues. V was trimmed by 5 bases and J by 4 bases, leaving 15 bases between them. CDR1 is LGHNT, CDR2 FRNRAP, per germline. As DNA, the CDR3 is TGTGCTAGTGGTCCCGGACGCGGGGGTTATAATTCACCCCTCCACTTT. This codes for CASGPGRGGYNSPLHF.

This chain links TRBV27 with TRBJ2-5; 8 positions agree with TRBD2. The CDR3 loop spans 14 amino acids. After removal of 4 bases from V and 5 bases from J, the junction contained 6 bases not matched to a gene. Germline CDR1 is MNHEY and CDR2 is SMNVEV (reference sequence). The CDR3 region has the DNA TGTGCCAGCAGTTCGCGACTAGCGTTTGAGACCCAGTACTTC. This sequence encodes CASSSRLAFETQYF.